These 3 T cell receptor beta chains were all obtained from the same sample, sequenced in a study of cytomegalovirus exposure and HLA in healthy donors. 13 Jbeta primers and 60 Vbeta primers were used for the PCR. Produced via immunoSEQ multiplex PCR; TCRdb's table is partial and in-frame only. Here the sample spans 200,000 to 300,000 clones, roughly 87% being singletons. Specimen: PBMCs. These receptor sequences come from a woman between 40 and 55 years old in good health and CMV-seropositive.

The CDR3 bases are TGCGCCAGCAGCTACTCCGACAGAATTCGGGGAGGTGGCTACACCTTC. It specifies CASSYSDRIRGGGYTF. The rearrangement links TRBV5-1 to TRBJ1-2; TRBD1 is a possible D gene (5 bases). The V gene lost 3 bases and the J gene lost 7 bases, with 22 bases spanning the gap. Germline V gene sequence: CDR1 SGHRS, CDR2 YFSETQ. The CDR3 is made up of 16 amino acids.

V gene TRBV25-1 combines with J gene TRBJ2-3, with 11 bases fitting TRBD2. The length of the CDR3 is 14 residues. Germline CDR1 and CDR2: MGHDK and SYGVNS. After removal of 6 bases from V and 4 bases from J, the junction contained 3 bases not matched to a gene. This CDR3 is CASSLAGGPDTQYF. CDR3 DNA: TGTGCCAGCAGCCTAGCGGGGGGCCCAGATACGCAGTATTTT. Full variable domain (remainder filled in from reference TRBV25-1 and TRBJ2-3): EADIYQTPRYLVIGTGKKITLECSQTMGHDKMYWYQQDPGMELHLIHYSYGVNSTEKGDLSSESTVSRIRTEHFPLTLESARPSHTSQYLCASSLAGGPDTQYFGPGTRLTVL.

The chain employs TRBV15 and TRBJ1-4; 9 bases are a match to TRBD1. Trimming cost V 7 bases and J 8 bases; bases outside gene matches: 8. CDR3 length: 14 amino acids. Germline V gene data show CDR1 as LNHNV and CDR2 as YYDKDF (reference sequence). CDR3 sequence (DNA): TGTGCCACCAAGCGGGACAGGGTACAGGAAAAACTGTTTTTT. The encoded protein is CATKRDRVQEKLFF.